Below are 25 T cell receptor beta chains sequenced from a single sample in a study of T cell clonality in common variable immunodeficiency. Findings and caveats of the study: Reportedly, TCR beta sequences from common variable immunodeficiency showed fewer deletions and N-nucleotide insertions.

The protocol was immunoSEQ multiplex PCR, while the TCRdb copy is restricted to in-frame clones and leaves out a portion. The repertoire yields roughly 30,000 clones, none seen only once; the top ten contain around 30%. What these receptors recognize is not known. Source material: peripheral blood mononuclear cells. The source of these receptors is a human donor with common variable immunodeficiency.

This clone has only a few counts. The sequenced fragment ends 3 residues before the CDR3 boundary, so the rest is inferred from the germline J gene. The chain employs TRBV19 and TRBJ1-1; a weak D match, TRBD1 (5 bases). Germline V gene lookup returns CDR1 LNHDA and CDR2 SQIVND (reference sequence). This CDR3 comprises 12 residues. Trimming took off 5 bases at V and 5 bases at J, with 9 bases between the two ends. The CDR3 bases that were read are TGTGCCAGTAGTCTACAGGAGACTGAA. It codes for CASSLQETE. The full CDR3 sequence reads CASSLQETEAFF.

About this clone itself: The CDR3 extends 3 residues past the end of the read, so its final part is completed from the germline J gene. V is TRBV7-6 and J is TRBJ2-1, with 8 positions matching TRBD1. Trimming cost V 5 bases and J 7 bases; bases outside gene matches: 10. The CDR3 loop spans 15 amino acids. Germline CDR1 reads SGHVS; CDR2 reads FNYEAQ. CDR3 protein: CASSPRTGTANEQFF. CDR3 DNA (partial): TGTGCCAGCAGCCCCCGGACAGGGACGGCGAATGAG.

This clone was seen only a few times. The read stops 3 residues short of the end of the CDR3; the missing end is completed from the germline J gene. V is TRBV19 and J is TRBJ2-7; TRBD1 might be the D (7 bases). V lost 5 bases and J 2 bases, leaving 19 bases between the germline ends. In germline, CDR1 is LNHDA, CDR2 SQIVND (reference sequence). CDR3 length equals 16 residues. The CDR3 region is CASSQGGPGQTYEQYF. CDR3 DNA (partial): TGTGCCAGTAGTCAAGGAGGGCCGGGACAGACCTACGAG.

This clone was picked up a small number of times. The read gets to within 3 residues of the CDR3 end, and the germline J gene fills in the rest. V gene TRBV7-2 combines with J gene TRBJ1-5, with 9 bases identical to TRBD1. Germline V gene sequence: CDR1 SGHTA, CDR2 FQGNSA. V was clipped by 5 bases and J by 9 bases; unmatched bases: 5. The CDR3 contains 13 residues. The sequenced part of the CDR3 DNA is TGTGCCAGCAGCCGGGACAGGGACTGGCCC. Translated: CASSRDRDWP. The full CDR3 protein is CASSRDRDWPQHF. The variable domain in full, completed from reference TRBV7-2 and TRBJ1-5, reads GAGVSQSPSNKVTEKGKDVELRCDPISGHTALYWYRQSLGQGLEFLIYFQGNSAPDKSGLPSDRFSAERTGGSVSTLTIQRTQQEDSAVYLCASSRDRDWPQHFGDGTRLSIL.

Worth noting for this clone: The sequence runs out 3 residues before the end of the CDR3; the remainder is reconstructed from the germline J gene. The rearrangement uses TRBV7-2 and TRBJ2-1; no definite D call. Trimming took off 5 bases at V and 7 bases at J, with 9 bases between the two ends. The CDR3 consists of 12 residues. The germline V gene encodes CDR1 SGHTA and CDR2 FQGNSA. Incomplete CDR3 DNA: TGTGCCAGCAGCCAACAGATGAATGAG. It codes for CASSQQMNE. The whole CDR3 sequence reads CASSQQMNEQFF.

Only a few counts were recorded for this clone. The read is 3 residues too short to cover the CDR3 end, so that end is filled in from the germline J gene. V gene TRBV6-2 or TRBV6-3 combines with J gene TRBJ2-2; TRBD2 might be the D (6 bases). CDR1 is MNHEY, CDR2 SVGEGT, per germline. The germline V and J ends were trimmed by 6 bases and 2 bases, with 10 bases remaining between them. CDR3 length: 14 amino acids. This chain's CDR3 is CASSPGLNTGELFF. Partial CDR3 DNA: TGTGCCAGCAGCCCCGGACTAAACACCGGGGAG.

This clone was found a few times. The observed sequence ends 3 residues before the CDR3 terminus, with the missing tail filled in from the germline J gene. V is TRBV2 and J is TRBJ2-7, with D possibly called TRBD1 or TRBD2 (5 bases each). Trimming stripped 11 bases from V and 2 bases from J, with 16 bases between. The CDR3 totals 13 residues. Looked up from germline, CDR1 is SNHLY and CDR2 is FYNNEI. The CDR3 bases that were read are TGTGCCTCCCAGGTGGAGGACACCTACGAG. It yields the protein CASQVEDTYE. The whole CDR3 region reads CASQVEDTYEQYF.

Points on this clone: The CDR3 is cut off 3 residues early in the read; its end comes from the germline J gene. The chain couples TRBV2 to TRBJ2-5, with D tentatively TRBD2 (6 bases). The ends were cut back, 10 bases at V and 2 bases at J, with 11 bases in the middle. The CDR3 sequence is 12 residues long. From germline, CDR1 is SNHLY and CDR2 FYNNEI. CDR3 protein: CATQGLQETQYF. The sequenced CDR3 bases are TGTGCCACTCAGGGACTGCAAGAGACC. Using reference TRBV2 and TRBJ2-5 for the parts outside the CDR3, the full variable domain is EPEVTQTPSHQVTQMGQEVILRCVPISNHLYFYWYRQILGQKVEFLVSFYNNEISEKSEIFDDQFSVERPDGSNFTLKIRSTKLEDSAMYFCATQGLQETQYFGPGTRLLVL.

Turning to this clone: The DNA ends 3 residues before the CDR3 does, and the rest of the CDR3 is filled in from the germline J gene. V usage is TRBV5-1 and J usage is TRBJ1-5; a possible D gene is TRBD1 (6 bases). V shed 1 base and J shed 6 bases, with 8 bases lying between them. The CDR3 is 13 residues long. The germline V gene encodes CDR1 SGHRS and CDR2 YFSETQ. The CDR3 region is CASSLTGSQPQHF. Partial CDR3 DNA: TGCGCCAGCAGCTTGACAGGGTCTCAGCCC.

This clone showed up many times. The read gets to within 3 residues of the CDR3 end, and the germline J gene fills in the rest. The V and J genes are TRBV12-5 and TRBJ2-1; 10 positions agree with TRBD2. The ends lost 1 base at V and 0 bases at J; junction bases unmatched: 0. In germline, CDR1 is LGHNT, CDR2 FRNRAP. The CDR3 totals 16 residues. CDR3 loop: CASGLGTSGSYNEQFF. CDR3 DNA (partial): TGTGCTAGTGGTTTGGGGACTAGCGGCTCCTACAATGAG.

This clone has ten or more counts. The read stops 3 residues short of the end of the CDR3; the missing end is completed from the germline J gene. The chain has TRBV7-2 and TRBJ1-1; D is unclear. The CDR3 covers 13 residues. Per the germline V gene, CDR1 is SGHTA and CDR2 is FQGNSA. Trimming removed 5 bases from V and 0 bases from J, with 7 bases in between. CDR3 residues: CASSNILNTEAFF. CDR3 DNA (partial): TGTGCCAGCAGCAACATCCTGAACACTGAA.

A note on this clone: The CDR3 end lies 3 residues beyond the end of the read and is filled in from the germline J gene. The J gene is TRBJ2-5, the V gene TRBV14; D may be TRBD1 (6 bases). CDR1 is SGHDN and CDR2 is FVKESK in the germline V gene. There are 14 residues in the CDR3. Trimming removed 3 bases at V and 5 bases at J, with 13 bases between. Partial CDR3 DNA: TGTGCCAGCAGCCAGGGCACAGGGACGGAGACC. Translation: CASSQGTGTET. The full CDR3 protein reads CASSQGTGTETQYF.

As concerns this clone: The read terminates 3 residues before the CDR3 end, so the remaining end is supplied by the germline J gene. The V and J genes are TRBV7-3 and TRBJ2-7, with 9 bases fitting TRBD1. V lost 4 bases and J lost 4; bases outside the gene matches: 5. The CDR3 totals 14 residues. CDR1 and CDR2 from the germline V gene are SGHTA and FQGTGA. The sequenced part of the CDR3 DNA is TGTGCCAGCAGCTCCGCCGGGACAGGGTACGAG. This codes for CASSSAGTGYE. In full, the CDR3 reads CASSSAGTGYEQYF.

As concerns this clone: The read ends 3 residues early relative to the CDR3; the germline J gene fills the gap. This chain connects TRBV30 to TRBJ2-1; 10 bases map to TRBD1. This CDR3 is built from 19 residues. Trimming removed 5 bases from V and 1 base from J; junction bases left unmatched: 17. Germline V gene sequence: CDR1 GTSNPN, CDR2 SVGIG (reference sequence). The CDR3 loop reads CAWEDFLRTGGRSYNEQFF. The covered CDR3 bases are TGTGCCTGGGAGGATTTCTTAAGGACAGGGGGTAGGTCCTACAATGAG.

As regards this clone: The missing CDR3 end, 3 residues past where the read stops, is filled in from the germline J gene. The V gene is TRBV7-9, the J gene TRBJ2-5, with 7 bases lining up with TRBD2. The CDR3 loop spans 14 amino acids. Germline V gives CDR1 SEHNR, CDR2 FQNEAQ (reference sequence). Trimming took 10 bases from V and 0 from J; bases not matched to a gene: 8. The part of the CDR3 DNA that was read is TGTGCCACGAATCCGCGGGGGAACCAAGAGACC. Amino acid sequence: CATNPRGNQET. The whole CDR3 reads CATNPRGNQETQYF.

This clone has only a few counts. With the read ending 3 residues before the CDR3 end, the germline J gene is used to fill in that end. This rearrangement joins TRBV5-1 to TRBJ1-6; D is undetermined. Trimming cost V 0 bases and J 10 bases, with 14 bases left between them. This CDR3 contains 15 residues. The germline CDR1 and CDR2 sequences are SGHRS and YFSETQ. The CDR3 sequence is CASSLAAGVDSPLHF. The CDR3 DNA, read in part, is TGCGCCAGCAGCTTGGCCGCAGGAGTAGACTCACCC.

This clone was seen only a few times. The CDR3 extends 3 residues past the end of the read, so its final part is completed from the germline J gene. V and J are TRBV23-1 and TRBJ2-5, with D perhaps TRBD1 (6 bases). TRBV23-1 belongs to the ORF category, with a function that is uncertain. V was clipped by 4 bases and J by 0 bases, with 9 bases between them. CDR3 length equals 14 residues. Incomplete CDR3 DNA: TGCGCCAGCAGTCCCAGGACAGACCAAGAGACC. Translation gives CASSPRTDQET. The CDR3 reads in full as CASSPRTDQETQYF.

In the case of this clone: Sequencing ends 3 residues short of the CDR3 end; the germline J gene provides the rest. The chain carries TRBV6-2 or TRBV6-3 and TRBJ1-4; tentative D call: TRBD1 (6 bases). The V gene's germline CDR1 is MNHEY and CDR2 SVGEGT. The ends were cut back, 1 base at V and 8 bases at J, with 17 bases in the middle. The CDR3 consists of 16 residues. The CDR3 DNA, read in part, is TGTGCCAGCAGTTACTTGCGACAGGACCCGGGGGAAAAA. Translating it yields CASSYLRQDPGEK. The whole CDR3 protein is CASSYLRQDPGEKLFF.

This clone was observed at least ten times. Read data end 3 residues before the CDR3 end; the end is taken from the germline J gene. The chain links TRBV10-2 to TRBJ1-1, with a tentative D call TRBD1 (6 bases). The CDR3 contains 13 residues. CDR1 WSHSY and CDR2 SAAADI come from the germline V gene. CDR3 in amino acids: CASSESKTGEAFF. Incomplete CDR3 DNA: TGCGCCAGCAGTGAGTCGAAAACAGGGGAA.

This clone was seen more than once but under ten times. The CDR3 is cut off 3 residues early in the read; its end comes from the germline J gene. This chain links TRBV7-6 with TRBJ2-2, with 7 nucleotides matching TRBD1. The CDR3 contains 17 residues. Germline-derived CDR1 and CDR2 are SGHVS and FNYEAQ. Unmatched junction bases numbered 14, after V lost 5 bases and J lost 5 bases. The CDR3 here is CASSHTRGGSETGELFF. The sequenced part of the CDR3 DNA is TGTGCCAGCAGCCATACCCGAGGGGGCAGTGAGACCGGGGAG.

The sample holds many counts of this clone. The sequenced fragment ends 3 residues before the CDR3 boundary, so the rest is inferred from the germline J gene. The J gene is TRBJ1-1, the V gene TRBV20-1; D might be TRBD1 (5 bases). This CDR3 comprises 14 residues. Per the germline V gene, CDR1 is DFQATT and CDR2 is SNEGSKA (reference sequence). V gave up 5 bases and J gave up 4 bases, with 17 bases separating them. The chain's CDR3 is CSAVDPGSSTEAFF. CDR3 DNA (partial): TGCAGTGCTGTGGACCCAGGGAGTTCCACTGAA.

A note on this clone: The read is 3 residues too short to cover the CDR3 end, so that end is filled in from the germline J gene. The chain joins TRBV7-9 to TRBJ2-3; 8 bases align to TRBD1. Trimming at V came to 8 bases and at J to 6 bases, leaving 10 bases not matched to a gene. The CDR3 spans 14 residues. Germline-derived CDR1 and CDR2 are SEHNR and FQNEAQ (reference sequence). The CDR3 spells CASGLNQGADTQYF. Incomplete CDR3 DNA: TGTGCCAGCGGACTAAATCAGGGGGCGGATACG.

A word on this clone: The read is 3 residues too short to cover the CDR3 end, so that end is filled in from the germline J gene. The chain employs TRBV19 and TRBJ2-1; the D gene is possibly TRBD1 (6 bases). Trimming pared 7 bases from V and 0 bases from J, leaving 19 bases between. The CDR3 spans 17 residues. Germline CDR1 reads LNHDA; CDR2 reads SQIVND (reference sequence). The CDR3: CASITTGQRSSYNEQFF. Partial CDR3 DNA: TGTGCCAGTATTACGACGGGACAACGGAGCTCCTACAATGAG.

About this clone itself: This sequence may be a read error, since a much larger clone differs from it by one base. The read ends 3 residues early relative to the CDR3; the germline J gene fills the gap. V usage is TRBV5-5 and J usage is TRBJ2-5; unclear D gene. The CDR3 has 11 amino acids. The germline V gene encodes CDR1 SGHKS and CDR2 YYEKEE (reference sequence). Trimming shortened V by 0 bases and J by 5 bases, and 2 bases separated the two germline ends. The CDR3 region is CASSLAETQYF. CDR3 DNA, as far as it was read: TGTGCCAGCAGCTTGGCTGAGACC.

Comment on this clone: With the read ending 3 residues before the CDR3 end, the germline J gene is used to fill in that end. The chain carries TRBV7-9 and TRBJ2-1; D remains ambiguous. Germline CDR1 SEHNR, CDR2 FQNEAQ (reference sequence). The CDR3 spans 11 residues. The germline V and J ends were trimmed by 5 bases and 9 bases, with 8 bases remaining between them. CDR3 amino acids: CASSAAVEQFF. The sequenced CDR3 bases are TGTGCCAGCAGCGCCGCAGTTGAG. Using reference TRBV7-9 and TRBJ2-1 for the parts outside the CDR3, the full variable domain is DTGVSQNPRHKITKRGQNVTFRCDPISEHNRLYWYRQTLGQGPEFLTYFQNEAQLEKSRLLSDRFSAERPKGSFSTLEIQRTEQGDSAMYLCASSAAVEQFFGPGTRLTVL.